Below are 12 T cell receptor beta chains sequenced from a single sample in a study of cytomegalovirus exposure and HLA in healthy donors. It was with 60 Vbeta and 13 Jbeta primers that the PCR ran. TCRdb keeps only in-frame clones here, not all; method: immunoSEQ multiplex PCR. In the table there are fewer than 120,000 clones, about 73% of which are singletons. The sample was PBMCs. These receptors all stem from a young woman in good health and CMV-seronegative.

This clone has a handful of counts. J is TRBJ2-7 and V is TRBV7-8; 9 nucleotides align to TRBD2. V was clipped by 1 base and J by 7 bases; unmatched bases: 14. Germline loops: CDR1 SGHVS, CDR2 FQNEAQ. This CDR3 has 17 amino acids. The CDR3, as DNA: TGTGCCAGCAGCTTAGGGGGGAGAGCGGGGGGTAGGGGAGAGCAGTACTTC. Encoded protein: CASSLGGRAGGRGEQYF.

The chain combines TRBV13 with TRBJ2-7; 10 bases align to TRBD1. CDR1 PRHDT and CDR2 FYEKMQ come from the germline V gene (reference sequence). The CDR3 is 14 amino acids. Trimming removed 6 bases from V and 4 bases from J; junction bases left unmatched: 6. The CDR3 sequence: CASRPDRGTYEQYF. The CDR3 nucleotides read TGTGCCAGCAGACCGGACAGGGGGACTTACGAGCAGTACTTC.

The chain carries TRBV2 and TRBJ1-1; a weak D match, TRBD1 (5 bases). This CDR3 is built from 12 residues. V was trimmed by 10 bases and J by 4 bases, leaving 13 bases between them. From germline, CDR1 is SNHLY and CDR2 FYNNEI. The CDR3 sequence: CAILQGGTEAFF. The CDR3 DNA reads TGTGCCATACTGCAGGGTGGCACTGAAGCTTTCTTT.

The chain carries TRBV6-1 and TRBJ1-2; TRBD1 matches at 9 bases. The V and J ends lost 0 bases and 2 bases, in that order; junction bases with no gene match: 7. The CDR3 is 17 residues long. The germline gives CDR1 MNHNS, CDR2 SASEGT. CDR3 residues: CASSEAETGGRNYGYTF. CDR3 DNA sequence: TGTGCCAGCAGTGAAGCGGAAACAGGGGGCAGAAACTATGGCTACACCTTC.

The V call is TRBV6-1, the J call TRBJ1-5, with 8 bases identical to TRBD1. V shed 3 bases and J 9 bases; nucleotides not matched to a gene: 13. The CDR3 totals 16 residues. Germline CDR1 is MNHNS and CDR2 is SASEGT. The CDR3 region is CASSDLGTGRIRPQHF. CDR3 coding DNA: TGTGCCAGCAGTGACCTAGGGACAGGAAGGATCAGGCCCCAGCATTTT.

V is TRBV15 and J is TRBJ2-6; 7 nucleotides line up with TRBD1. The CDR3 has 16 amino acids. CDR1 is LNHNV and CDR2 is YYDKDF in the germline V gene (reference sequence). Trimming at V came to 2 bases and at J to 2 bases, leaving 3 bases not matched to a gene. The CDR3 reads CATSRYTGAGANVLTF. The CDR3 DNA follows: TGTGCCACCAGCAGATATACAGGGGCTGGGGCCAACGTCCTGACTTTC.

This clone was recorded only once. Other DNA sequences in the same sample also yield this CDR3. The chain couples TRBV6-5 to TRBJ2-7, with 7 bases identical to TRBD1. The germline V gene has CDR1 MNHEY and CDR2 SVGAGI. This CDR3 region has 13 residues. Trimming removed 3 bases from V and 4 bases from J; junction bases left unmatched: 3. The CDR3 coding sequence is TGTGCCAGCAGTTATCGGGACAGTTACGAGCAGTACTTC. This encodes CASSYRDSYEQYF.

The chain is built from TRBV19 and TRBJ2-2; 11 nucleotides agree with TRBD1. After removal of 9 bases from V and 3 bases from J, the junction contained 3 bases not matched to a gene. Germline V gene lookup returns CDR1 LNHDA and CDR2 SQIVND (reference sequence). The CDR3 is 14 amino acids. DNA for the CDR3: TGTGCCAGCTGGGACAGGGGGGACACCGGGGAGCTGTTTTTT. It specifies CASWDRGDTGELFF.

The chain recombines TRBV30 with TRBJ1-1, with a possible D match to TRBD1 (6 bases). V lost 0 bases to trimming and J lost 4 bases, with 15 bases between them. The CDR3 totals 15 residues. Germline-derived CDR1 and CDR2 are GTSNPN and SVGIG (reference sequence). CDR3 in DNA: TGTGCCTGGAGTGTTAGTGGGGGCGCGGGCACTGAAGCTTTCTTT. This encodes CAWSVSGGAGTEAFF.

This clone was detected a few times. CDR3 DNA sequence: TGTGCCATCAGTGAGTCGAAAGACTACACTGAAGCTTTCTTT. Translated, it gives CAISESKDYTEAFF. This chain links TRBV10-3 with TRBJ1-1; D gene unclear. This CDR3 comprises 14 residues. Germline loops: CDR1 ENHRY, CDR2 SYGVKD. Trimming left V 0 bases short and J 3 bases short, with 8 bases between.

This clone was picked up a small number of times. This sequence joins TRBV5-6 and TRBJ2-7; possible D gene TRBD1, 5 bases. The germline V and J ends were trimmed by 3 bases and 0 bases, with 7 bases remaining between them. CDR1 is SGHDT and CDR2 is YYEEEE in the germline V gene. The CDR3 loop spans 13 amino acids. CDR3 loop: CASSSDTSYEQYF. As DNA, the CDR3 is TGTGCCAGCAGCTCGGACACCTCCTACGAGCAGTACTTC.

V and J are TRBV29-1 and TRBJ2-2; unclear D gene. V lost 7 bases, J lost 3 bases, and 12 bases lay in between. CDR1 and CDR2 from the germline V gene are SQVTM and ANQGSEA. There are 13 residues in the CDR3. The CDR3 reads CSAVREDTGELFF. In nucleotides, the CDR3 is TGCAGCGCCGTGAGAGAGGACACCGGGGAGCTGTTTTTT.